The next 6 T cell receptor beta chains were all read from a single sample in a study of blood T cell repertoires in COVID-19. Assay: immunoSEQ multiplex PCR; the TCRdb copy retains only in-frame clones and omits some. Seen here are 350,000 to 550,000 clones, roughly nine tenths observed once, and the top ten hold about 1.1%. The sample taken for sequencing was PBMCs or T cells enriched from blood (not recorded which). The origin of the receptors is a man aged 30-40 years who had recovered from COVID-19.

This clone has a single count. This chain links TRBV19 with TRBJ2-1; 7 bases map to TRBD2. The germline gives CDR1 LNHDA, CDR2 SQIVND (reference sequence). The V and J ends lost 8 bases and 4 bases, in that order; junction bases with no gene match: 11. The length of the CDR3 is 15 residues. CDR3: CASGFPSGGYNEQFF. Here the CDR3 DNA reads TGTGCCAGTGGCTTCCCTAGCGGAGGATACAATGAGCAGTTCTTC.

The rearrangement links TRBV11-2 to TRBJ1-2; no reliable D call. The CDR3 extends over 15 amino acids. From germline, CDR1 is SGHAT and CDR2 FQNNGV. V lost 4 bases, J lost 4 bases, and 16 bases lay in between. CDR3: CASSSSGPSIYGYTF. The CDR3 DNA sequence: TGTGCCAGCAGCTCATCCGGTCCGTCAATCTATGGCTACACCTTC.

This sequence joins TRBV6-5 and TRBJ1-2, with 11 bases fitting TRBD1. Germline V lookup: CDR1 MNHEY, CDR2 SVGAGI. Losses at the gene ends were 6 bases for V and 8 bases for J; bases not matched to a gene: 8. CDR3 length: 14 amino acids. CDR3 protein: CASRDRGQMWGYTF. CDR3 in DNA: TGTGCCAGCAGGGACAGGGGGCAAATGTGGGGCTACACCTTC.

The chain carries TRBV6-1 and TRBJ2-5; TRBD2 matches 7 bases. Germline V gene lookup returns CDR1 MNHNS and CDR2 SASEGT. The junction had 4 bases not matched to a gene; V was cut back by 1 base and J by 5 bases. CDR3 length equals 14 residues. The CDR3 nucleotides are TGTGCCAGCAGTGAAGGGGGGGGGTCGGAGACCCAGTACTTC. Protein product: CASSEGGGSETQYF.

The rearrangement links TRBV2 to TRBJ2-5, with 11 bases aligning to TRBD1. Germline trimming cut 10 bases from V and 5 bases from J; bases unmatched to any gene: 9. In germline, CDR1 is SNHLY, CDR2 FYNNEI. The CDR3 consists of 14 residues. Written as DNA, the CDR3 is TGTGCCAATGGCCGGGACAGGGGGGATGAGACCCAGTACTTC. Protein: CANGRDRGDETQYF.

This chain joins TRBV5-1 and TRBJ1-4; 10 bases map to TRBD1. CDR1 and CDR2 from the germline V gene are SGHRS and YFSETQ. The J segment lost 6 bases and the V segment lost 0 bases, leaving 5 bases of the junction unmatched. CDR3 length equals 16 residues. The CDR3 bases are TGCGCCAGCAGCTTGGGACAGGGGGCGCGATATGAAAAACTGTTTTTT. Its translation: CASSLGQGARYEKLFF.